The 28 T cell receptor beta chains listed next were all sequenced from one sample in a study of cytomegalovirus exposure and HLA in healthy donors (dated by TCRdb to about 2017). The method was the immunoSEQ multiplex PCR assay. For the multiplex PCR, a mixture combining 60 forward primers for TCR Vbeta segments and 13 reverse primers for TCR Jbeta segments was used. As stored in TCRdb, this immuneACCESS dataset retains in-frame rearrangements with V and J assigned. A fraction of the clones does not appear; measured against another copy, unresolved V genes explain less than half of the discrepancy, and the remainder lacks a known reason. Across this sample there are roughly 120,000 clones, with around 75% seen only once. 1.6% of the sample is in the top ten clones. Sequencing was done on a sample of PBMCs. The receptors originated from a woman younger than 35 in good health and CMV-seronegative.

This clone was counted only a few times. The rearrangement links TRBV5-6 to TRBJ1-5; 8 nucleotides match TRBD1. This CDR3 is built from 16 residues. Losses at the gene ends were 2 bases for V and 2 bases for J; bases not matched to a gene: 6. In germline, CDR1 is SGHDT, CDR2 YYEEEE. The CDR3 DNA reads as TGTGCCAGCAGCTTCCAACAGGGGGTCGGCAATCAGCCCCAGCATTTT. It specifies CASSFQQGVGNQPQHF.

This clone appeared a few times. V is TRBV7-3 and J is TRBJ2-3; 10 nucleotides match TRBD2. CDR3 size: 16 residues. Per the germline V gene, CDR1 is SGHTA and CDR2 is FQGTGA. Losses at the gene ends were 5 bases for V and 6 bases for J; bases not matched to a gene: 11. CDR3 sequence reads: CASSQGSGGPGDTQYF. CDR3 DNA: TGTGCCAGCAGCCAAGGTAGCGGGGGGCCAGGGGATACGCAGTATTTT.

V and J are TRBV10-3 and TRBJ1-1, with D possibly matching TRBD1 (6 bases). This CDR3 has 13 amino acids. Germline V gene sequence: CDR1 ENHRY, CDR2 SYGVKD. Trimming shortened V by 8 bases and J by 3 bases, and 13 bases separated the two germline ends. The CDR3 coding sequence is TGTGCCATCGGCCGGGGGGCGGACACTGAAGCTTTCTTT. Protein sequence: CAIGRGADTEAFF.

The rearrangement links TRBV15 to TRBJ1-2, with a possible D match to TRBD1 (5 bases). CDR3 length: 19 amino acids. Germline CDR1 LNHNV, CDR2 YYDKDF (reference sequence). V was trimmed by 2 bases and J by 4 bases, leaving 26 bases between them. For the CDR3, the DNA is TGTGCCACCAGCAGACACCTGCTAAACGGGTTTGGGGCTGTCTATGGCTACACCTTC. Translation gives CATSRHLLNGFGAVYGYTF.

The rearrangement joins TRBV18 to TRBJ1-5; 9 nucleotides match TRBD1. The CDR3 sequence is 15 residues long. After removal of 6 bases from V and 2 bases from J, the junction contained 5 bases not matched to a gene. Germline assignment: CDR1 KGHSH and CDR2 LQKENI. DNA for the CDR3: TGTGCCAGCTCTACAGGGGGCAACGGCAATCAGCCCCAGCATTTT. It is translated as CASSTGGNGNQPQHF.

This clone was detected only a few times. This chain links TRBV5-1 with TRBJ1-2; 8 bases align to TRBD1. Trimming at V came to 5 bases and at J to 4 bases, leaving 4 bases not matched to a gene. Germline CDR1 reads SGHRS; CDR2 reads YFSETQ. The CDR3 has 13 amino acids. As DNA, the CDR3 is TGCGCCAGCAGGCCTACAGGGGGCTATGGCTACACCTTC. Protein: CASRPTGGYGYTF.

The chain joins TRBV6-5 to TRBJ2-1; maybe TRBD1 (8 bases). The germline V gene encodes CDR1 MNHEY and CDR2 SVGAGI. The V end was cut by 6 bases, the J end by 7 bases, with 16 bases between. The CDR3 has 14 residues. Here the CDR3 DNA reads TGTGCCAGCAGCAAAGGACAGGGAGGGAATGAGCAGTTCTTC. Translation: CASSKGQGGNEQFF.

The chain uses TRBV7-8 and TRBJ2-6; 7 bases match TRBD1. CDR3 length: 15 amino acids. In germline, CDR1 is SGHVS, CDR2 FQNEAQ. Trimming removed 3 bases from V and 4 bases from J; junction bases left unmatched: 3. CDR3 residues: CASSFTGVGANVLTF. CDR3 nucleotides: TGTGCCAGCAGCTTTACAGGGGTCGGGGCCAACGTCCTGACTTTC.

This clone was picked up one time. The J gene is TRBJ2-2, the V gene TRBV5-7, with D maybe TRBD2 (5 bases). TRBV5-7 is given ORF status, its function remaining uncertain. The CDR3 is made up of 14 amino acids. Trimming took 4 bases from V and 7 from J, leaving 14 bases between them. In DNA, the CDR3 is TGTGCCAGCAGCCCCTTGGAGGAGTACGGGGAGCTGTTTTTT. Translated, it gives CASSPLEEYGELFF.

The gene calls are TRBV2 and TRBJ1-4; tentatively, D is TRBD1 (6 bases). The CDR3 is 14 residues long. V lost 8 bases to trimming and J lost 4 bases, with 14 bases between them. CDR1 is SNHLY and CDR2 is FYNNEI in the germline V gene. This CDR3 reads CASLEDRLNEKLFF. Written as DNA, the CDR3 is TGTGCCAGCCTTGAGGACAGACTTAATGAAAAACTGTTTTTT.

J is TRBJ1-2 and V is TRBV10-3; TRBD1 matches 7 bases. Germline lookup yields CDR1 ENHRY and CDR2 SYGVKD. Trimming cost V 5 bases and J 6 bases; bases outside gene matches: 9. The CDR3 covers 14 residues. CDR3 nucleotides: TGTGCCATCAGTACGCTGGGCAGGGGGGATGGCTACACCTTC. Translation gives CAISTLGRGDGYTF.

V is TRBV7-8 and J is TRBJ2-7, with 7 nucleotides matching TRBD1. V was clipped by 1 base and J by 3 bases; unmatched bases: 9. This CDR3 region has 16 residues. Germline loops: CDR1 SGHVS, CDR2 FQNEAQ. The CDR3 DNA reads TGTGCCAGCAGCTTAGGTAACAGGGGAATAGTCTACGAGCAGTACTTC. This codes for CASSLGNRGIVYEQYF. Full variable domain (remainder filled in from reference TRBV7-8 and TRBJ2-7): GAGVSQSPRYKVAKRGQDVALRCDPISGHVSLFWYQQALGQGPEFLTYFQNEAQLDKSGLPSDRFFAERPEGSVSTLKIQRTQQEDSAVYLCASSLGNRGIVYEQYFGPGTRLTVT.

The rearrangement uses TRBV1 and TRBJ2-7; the DNA was not compared with TRBD2, the D call given in the table. TRBV1 is deemed a pseudogene. The CDR3 sequence is 14 residues long. In nucleotides, the CDR3 is TGCACCAGCAGCCAAGAAGCGAGCCCCTACGAGCAGTACTTC. It translates to CTSSQEASPYEQYF.

The V and J genes are TRBV5-1 and TRBJ2-1; TRBD1 aligns across 7 bases. The CDR3 consists of 13 residues. V gave up 4 bases and J gave up 4 bases; unmatched junction bases: 2. Germline V gene lookup returns CDR1 SGHRS and CDR2 YFSETQ. The DNA of the CDR3 is TGCGCCAGCAGCCGGGGACAGTACAATGAGCAGTTCTTC. Protein: CASSRGQYNEQFF.

The chain couples TRBV5-6 to TRBJ2-3; 8 nucleotides match TRBD2. The CDR3 is 17 residues long. CDR1 is SGHDT, CDR2 YYEEEE, per germline. The V gene end was trimmed by 0 bases and the J gene end by 3 bases; junction bases not matched to a gene: 9. CDR3 sequence reads: CASSLVPPGGPTDTQYF. The CDR3 DNA is TGTGCCAGCAGCTTGGTTCCTCCGGGGGGGCCAACAGATACGCAGTATTTT.

This rearrangement joins TRBV5-1 to TRBJ1-5, with 7 bases identical to TRBD1. Unmatched junction bases numbered 6, after V lost 3 bases and J lost 3 bases. The CDR3 loop spans 15 amino acids. Germline loops: CDR1 SGHRS, CDR2 YFSETQ. The CDR3 nucleotides are TGCGCCAGCAGCTGGGGCGGGACAGACAATCAGCCCCAGCATTTT. This gives the protein CASSWGGTDNQPQHF. The entire variable domain, with the rest obtained from reference TRBV5-1 and TRBJ1-5, is as follows: KAGVTQTPRYLIKTRGQQVTLSCSPISGHRSVSWYQQTPGQGLQFLFEYFSETQRNKGNFPGRFSGRQFSNSRSEMNVSTLELGDSALYLCASSWGGTDNQPQHFGDGTRLSIL.

The DNA of the CDR3 is TGTGCCAGCAGCTTGAGTAGCGGGGGATACAATGAGCAGTTCTTC. Translation gives CASSLSSGGYNEQFF. The chain combines TRBV7-2 with TRBJ2-1; 9 bases line up with TRBD2. CDR1 and CDR2 (germline): SGHTA, FQGNSA. The V segment lost 3 bases and the J segment 4 bases; nucleotides outside the gene matches: 4. This CDR3 has 15 residues.

The rearrangement uses TRBV7-9 and TRBJ1-5; TRBD1 matches 11 bases. This CDR3 is built from 16 residues. CDR1 is SEHNR and CDR2 is FQNEAQ in the germline V gene (reference sequence). Trimming took 5 bases from V and 3 from J; bases not matched to a gene: 6. The CDR3 loop reads CASSPGTGGFNQPQHF. The CDR3 DNA is TGTGCCAGCAGCCCTGGGACAGGGGGGTTCAATCAGCCCCAGCATTTT.

V and J are TRBV28 and TRBJ1-1, with D perhaps TRBD1 (5 bases). V was cut by 6 bases and J by 2 bases, with 16 bases left in between. This CDR3 has 15 amino acids. The germline CDR1 and CDR2 sequences are MDHEN and SYDVKM. The CDR3 region is CASRSMGQGNTEAFF. DNA for the CDR3: TGTGCCAGCAGGTCGATGGGGCAGGGTAACACTGAAGCTTTCTTT.

Concerning this clone: This CDR3 fails to terminate in the conserved phenylalanine or tryptophan, so it likely reflects a read error. V and J are TRBV5-1 and TRBJ2-6, with TRBD1 matching over 11 bases. V lost 3 bases, J lost 0 bases, and 8 bases stayed unmatched. Germline values: CDR1 SGHRS, CDR2 YFSETQ. This CDR3 spans 19 amino acids. CDR3 bases: TGCGCCAGCAGCTCGCCGGGACAGGGGGTCTCCTCTGGGGCCAACGTCCTGACTGTC. Translating gives CASSSPGQGVSSGANVLTV.

This clone occurred a few times. The genes are TRBV5-8 and TRBJ2-5; D gene unclear. Germline V lookup: CDR1 SGHTS, CDR2 YDEGEE. There are 14 residues in the CDR3. Trimming stripped 0 bases from V and 4 bases from J, with 10 bases between. The CDR3 DNA reads as TGTGCCAGCAGCTTGGATGGCACGGGAGAGACCCAGTACTTC. Its protein product is CASSLDGTGETQYF. Combining the CDR3 with reference TRBV5-8 and TRBJ2-5 gives the whole variable domain EAGVTQSPTHLIKTRGQQATLRCSPISGHTSVYWYQQALGLGLQFLLWYDEGEERNRGNFPPRFSGRQFPNYSSELNVNALELEDSALYLCASSLDGTGETQYFGPGTRLLVL.

The V call is TRBV6-1, the J call TRBJ2-7, with 7 nucleotides matching TRBD1. This CDR3 comprises 15 residues. J was trimmed by 2 bases and V by 3 bases; bases with no gene match: 7. Germline V gene lookup returns CDR1 MNHNS and CDR2 SASEGT. The CDR3 spells CASSDGDSRTYEQYF. The CDR3 DNA is TGTGCCAGCAGTGATGGGGACAGCCGTACCTACGAGCAGTACTTC.

The chain is built from TRBV19 and TRBJ2-1; 9 bases agree with TRBD2. The V segment lost 2 bases and the J segment 4 bases; nucleotides outside the gene matches: 9. This CDR3 spans 17 amino acids. The V gene's germline CDR1 is LNHDA and CDR2 SQIVND (reference sequence). CDR3 sequence: CASSISGLAGVYNEQFF. CDR3 in DNA: TGTGCCAGTAGTATAAGCGGCTTAGCGGGGGTTTACAATGAGCAGTTCTTC.

The chain is built from TRBV2 and TRBJ2-4; D not certain. CDR3 length: 14 amino acids. Germline V CDR1 and CDR2: SNHLY, FYNNEI. V was trimmed by 2 bases and J by 3 bases, leaving 8 bases between them. The CDR3 reads CASSENTLKNIQYF. The CDR3 nucleotides are TGTGCCAGCAGTGAAAACACCCTCAAAAACATTCAGTACTTC. Looking up the rest from reference TRBV2 and TRBJ2-4 gives the full variable domain: EPEVTQTPSHQVTQMGQEVILRCVPISNHLYFYWYRQILGQKVEFLVSFYNNEISEKSEIFDDQFSVERPDGSNFTLKIRSTKLEDSAMYFCASSENTLKNIQYFGAGTRLSVL.

The V and J genes are TRBV23-1 and TRBJ1-1; no clear D gene. TRBV23-1 is labeled an ORF, and its function is uncertain. The CDR3 consists of 22 residues. The V end was cut by 2 bases, the J end by 0 bases, with 31 bases between. In DNA, the CDR3 is TGCGCCAGCAGTCAAGTCGGGAGGCCCTCGTCGGGAAAATTAGGTATGAACACTGAAGCTTTCTTT. This translates into CASSQVGRPSSGKLGMNTEAFF.

The count of this clone is one. The chain links TRBV6-5 to TRBJ1-2; 10 bases align to TRBD1. V lost 6 bases to trimming and J lost 9 bases; unmatched junction nucleotides: 7. The CDR3 runs 13 residues. CDR1 MNHEY and CDR2 SVGAGI come from the germline V gene. The CDR3 loop is CASRTGGVFSYTF. CDR3 bases: TGTGCCAGCAGGACAGGGGGCGTATTCAGCTACACCTTC.

The V call is TRBV4-1, the J call TRBJ1-1; no clear D. In germline, CDR1 is MGHRA, CDR2 YSYEKL. The CDR3 length is 16 residues. V was shortened by 5 bases and J by 0 bases, with 16 bases between the two germline ends. In DNA, the CDR3 is TGCGCCAGCAGCGGCCAGCGGGGAACCGTGAACACTGAAGCTTTCTTT. Residues: CASSGQRGTVNTEAFF.

The V gene is TRBV4-2, the J gene TRBJ2-7; D may be TRBD1 (5 bases). V lost 3 bases, J lost 5 bases, and 17 bases lay in between. The germline CDR1 and CDR2 sequences are LGHNA and YNFKEQ. CDR3 length equals 15 residues. The CDR3 loop is CASSQGRQKGNEQYF. CDR3 coding DNA: TGTGCCAGCAGCCAGGGGCGCCAGAAAGGGAACGAGCAGTACTTC.